The 14 T cell receptor beta chains listed next were all sequenced from one sample in a study of T-cell memory formation after mild COVID-19. TCRdb fed the 5' RACE reads into MiXCR, producing one record per CDR3 protein. The sample carries fewer than 150,000 distinct CDR3 sequences, approximately 22% recorded once. Sequenced input: PBMCs or a T cell subset sorted from them (not recorded which). These receptors were collected from a man younger than 35 who had mild COVID-19 (a few samples of this study predate the infection). Cell type and time point are not known.

This chain links TRBV9 with TRBJ1-1; perhaps TRBD1 as D (6 bases). V gave up 6 bases and J gave up 1 base, with 16 bases separating them. Germline V gene sequence: CDR1 SGDLS, CDR2 YYNGEE. The CDR3 sequence is 15 residues long. The CDR3 spells CASTPGAGRNTEAFF. DNA for the CDR3: TGTGCCAGCACCCCAGGGGCAGGGCGGAACACTGAAGCTTTCTTT.

The V call is TRBV7-9, the J call TRBJ2-7; possibly TRBD2 for D (5 bases). The CDR3 contains 14 residues. CDR1 is SEHNR, CDR2 FQNEAQ, per germline (reference sequence). With 6 bases removed from V and 3 bases from J, the gap between germline ends came to 15 bases. The CDR3 loop is CASSWTGRDYEQYF. CDR3 nucleotide sequence: TGTGCCAGCAGTTGGACCGGCCGGGACTACGAGCAGTACTTC.

The chain recombines TRBV29-1 with TRBJ2-5, with TRBD1 matching 12 bases. Trimming cost V 7 bases and J 4 bases; bases outside gene matches: 13. The CDR3 spans 16 residues. Germline V gene sequence: CDR1 SQVTM, CDR2 ANQGSEA. The CDR3 sequence: CSAIGNLGQGAETQYF. The CDR3 region has the DNA TGCAGCGCGATAGGAAATTTGGGACAGGGGGCAGAGACCCAGTACTTC.

In this sample, this clonotype turned up a few times. This sequence joins TRBV4-1 and TRBJ2-5; TRBD2 agrees at 7 bases. The germline CDR1 and CDR2 sequences are MGHRA and YSYEKL. V dropped 3 bases and J dropped 2; count of bases not matched to a gene: 6. CDR3 length equals 15 residues. The CDR3 is CASSQMLAVQETQYF. The DNA for the CDR3 is TGCGCCAGCAGCCAGATGCTAGCGGTACAAGAGACCCAGTACTTC.

This clonotype was seen a few times. The chain joins TRBV7-9 to TRBJ1-2; D unresolved. The germline CDR1 and CDR2 sequences are SEHNR and FQNEAQ (reference sequence). The CDR3 sequence is 12 residues long. V lost 10 bases, J lost 6 bases, and 15 bases lay in between. CDR3 sequence: CATFDPFHGYTF. CDR3 bases: TGTGCCACTTTCGACCCCTTCCATGGCTACACCTTC.

CDR3 residues: CSVKVQGEAFF. CDR3 nucleotide sequence: TGCAGCGTTAAGGTGCAGGGAGAAGCTTTCTTT. The rearrangement uses TRBV29-1 and TRBJ1-1; tentative D call: TRBD1 (5 bases). The V gene's germline CDR1 is SQVTM and CDR2 ANQGSEA. The V gene lost 5 bases and the J gene lost 8 bases, with 12 bases spanning the gap. This CDR3 region has 11 residues.

The chain recombines TRBV29-1 with TRBJ2-2, with 8 bases aligning to TRBD1. The ends lost 7 bases at V and 8 bases at J; junction bases unmatched: 6. The V gene's germline CDR1 is SQVTM and CDR2 ANQGSEA. The CDR3 length is 12 residues. In DNA form, the CDR3 reads TGCAGCGCCTACAGGGGGACGGGGGAGCTGTTTTTT. Protein product: CSAYRGTGELFF.

This clonotype was seen only a few times. The chain carries TRBV12-1 and TRBJ2-1; no DNA check was done on the table's D call, TRBD2. TRBV12-1 corresponds to a pseudogene. The length of the CDR3 is 16 residues. CDR3 amino acids: CASSRSGTSGGNEQFF. The CDR3 DNA sequence: TGTGCCAGCAGTCGTTCCGGGACTAGCGGGGGAAATGAGCAGTTCTTC.

Here the CDR3 DNA reads TGTGCCAGCAGCCAAGCCGGACAGGGGGCATCACCCCTCCACTTT. Its protein product is CASSQAGQGASPLHF. V usage is TRBV4-2 and J usage is TRBJ1-6; 11 nucleotides agree with TRBD1. Unmatched junction bases numbered 3, after V lost 1 base and J lost 10 bases. The germline V gene encodes CDR1 LGHNA and CDR2 YNFKEQ. The CDR3 contains 15 residues.

The chain carries TRBV7-6 and TRBJ2-3, with D possibly matching TRBD1 (5 bases). Germline CDR1 SGHVS, CDR2 FNYEAQ. V was trimmed by 5 bases and J by 4 bases, leaving 13 bases between them. The CDR3 contains 14 residues. CDR3 sequence (DNA): TGTGCCAGCAGCCCCAAGGTAGGGGCAGATACGCAGTATTTT. It yields the protein CASSPKVGADTQYF.

This clonotype was picked up a small number of times. The gene calls are TRBV7-6 and TRBJ1-1, with 9 bases fitting TRBD1. Germline V gene data show CDR1 as SGHVS and CDR2 as FNYEAQ. The CDR3 sequence is 16 residues long. V was clipped by 6 bases and J by 4 bases; unmatched bases: 12. The CDR3 region is CASSRYGTGTTTEAFF. The CDR3 bases are TGTGCCAGCAGTCGATACGGGACAGGGACGACCACTGAAGCTTTCTTT.

This sequence joins TRBV5-1 and TRBJ2-1; 10 positions agree with TRBD2. Germline CDR1 and CDR2: SGHRS and YFSETQ. The length of the CDR3 is 15 residues. With 4 bases clipped from V and 8 bases from J, the junction kept 9 bases outside the gene matches. CDR3 sequence (DNA): TGCGCCAGCAGCCCGATAGCGGGGGGAAGGGATGAGCAGTTCTTC. Amino acids: CASSPIAGGRDEQFF.

This chain joins TRBV4-2 and TRBJ1-6, with D perhaps matching TRBD1 (5 bases). This CDR3 is built from 19 residues. Germline-derived CDR1 and CDR2 are LGHNA and YNFKEQ. Between the trimmed V and J ends, which lost 3 bases and 2 bases, there was a span of 20 bases. The CDR3 nucleotides are TGTGCCAGCAGCCACCTGCGGGACCGCCTAGGGACCTATAATTCACCCCTCCACTTT. Its translation: CASSHLRDRLGTYNSPLHF.

The table lists this clonotype with many counts. The chain is built from TRBV6-4 and TRBJ2-2, with TRBD1 as a possible D gene (6 bases). V gave up 2 bases and J gave up 2 bases, with 6 bases separating them. The CDR3 spans 14 residues. CDR1 and CDR2 from the germline V gene are MRHNA and SNTAGT. Written as DNA, the CDR3 is TGTGCCAGCAGTGACGGGACAAACACCGGGGAGCTGTTTTTT. As protein: CASSDGTNTGELFF.